Detailed here is one T cell receptor (beta chain). The PCR had 60 Vbeta and 13 Jbeta primers. Only in-frame clones appear in the TCRdb table, and some are missing; sequencing was by immunoSEQ multiplex PCR. In the table there are fewer than 250,000 clones, around 81% of which are singletons. This record belongs to a study of cytomegalovirus exposure and HLA in healthy donors. The ends lost 4 bases at V and 1 base at J; junction bases unmatched: 3. The germline V gene encodes CDR1 SGHRS and CDR2 YFSETQ. The CDR3 contains 14 residues. The sequence was obtained from a woman in her forties or fifties in good health and CMV-seropositive. The source material was PBMCs. The chain joins TRBV5-1 to TRBJ1-1; 8 nucleotides align to TRBD1. CDR3 nucleotide sequence: TGCGCCAGCAGCGTGGACAGGGAGAACACTGAAGCTTTCTTT. This gives the protein CASSVDRENTEAFF.